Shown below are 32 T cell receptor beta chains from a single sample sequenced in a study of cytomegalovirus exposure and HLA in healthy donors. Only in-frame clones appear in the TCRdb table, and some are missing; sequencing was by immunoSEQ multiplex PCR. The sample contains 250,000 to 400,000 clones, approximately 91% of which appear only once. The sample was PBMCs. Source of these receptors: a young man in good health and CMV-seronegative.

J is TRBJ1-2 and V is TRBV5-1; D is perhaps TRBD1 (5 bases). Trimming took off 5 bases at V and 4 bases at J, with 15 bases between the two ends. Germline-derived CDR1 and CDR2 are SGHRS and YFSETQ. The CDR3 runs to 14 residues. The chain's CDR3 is CASRPGLEGYGYTF. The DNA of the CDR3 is TGCGCCAGCAGGCCAGGGTTGGAGGGCTATGGCTACACCTTC.

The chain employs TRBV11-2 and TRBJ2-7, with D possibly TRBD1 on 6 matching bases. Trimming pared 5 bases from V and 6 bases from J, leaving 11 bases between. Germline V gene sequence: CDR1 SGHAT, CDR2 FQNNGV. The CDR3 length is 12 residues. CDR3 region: CASSDTGREQYF. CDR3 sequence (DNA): TGTGCCAGCAGCGATACAGGGCGCGAGCAGTACTTC.

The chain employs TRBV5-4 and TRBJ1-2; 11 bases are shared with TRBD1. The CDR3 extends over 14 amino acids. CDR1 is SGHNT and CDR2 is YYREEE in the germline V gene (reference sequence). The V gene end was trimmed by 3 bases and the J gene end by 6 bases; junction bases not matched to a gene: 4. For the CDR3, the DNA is TGTGCCAGCAGCTCTGTGGACAGGGGGCATGGCTACACCTTC. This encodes CASSSVDRGHGYTF.

Here the CDR3 reads CASSLVRTSGANVLTF. In DNA, the CDR3 is TGTGCCAGCAGTTTAGTGAGAACCTCTGGGGCCAACGTCCTGACTTTC. The rearrangement joins TRBV28 to TRBJ2-6; D remains unclear. The V gene lost 2 bases and the J gene lost 0 bases, with 8 bases spanning the gap. CDR3 length: 16 amino acids. The germline V gene encodes CDR1 MDHEN and CDR2 SYDVKM.

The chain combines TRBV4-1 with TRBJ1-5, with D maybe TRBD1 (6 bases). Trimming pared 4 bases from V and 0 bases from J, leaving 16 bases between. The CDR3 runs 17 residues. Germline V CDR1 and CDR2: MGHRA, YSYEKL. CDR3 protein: CASSPPMDSYSNQPQHF. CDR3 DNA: TGCGCCAGCAGCCCCCCAATGGACAGCTATAGCAATCAGCCCCAGCATTTT.

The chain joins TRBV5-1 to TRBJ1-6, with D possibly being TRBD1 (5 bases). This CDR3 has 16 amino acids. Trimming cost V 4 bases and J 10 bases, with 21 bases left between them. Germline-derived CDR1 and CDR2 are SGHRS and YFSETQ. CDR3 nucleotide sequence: TGCGCCAGCAGCCGGGACGGGAGTTTAGGTCAATCACCCCTCCACTTT. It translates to CASSRDGSLGQSPLHF.

The CDR3 bases are TGTGCCAGCAGCTTACCTAGCGGGGCTCTCTCCTACGAGCAGTACTTC. This codes for CASSLPSGALSYEQYF. The chain carries TRBV7-2 and TRBJ2-7; 9 nucleotides agree with TRBD2. The CDR3 is 16 amino acids. Trimming cost V 2 bases and J 0 bases; bases outside gene matches: 5. CDR1 is SGHTA and CDR2 is FQGNSA in the germline V gene.

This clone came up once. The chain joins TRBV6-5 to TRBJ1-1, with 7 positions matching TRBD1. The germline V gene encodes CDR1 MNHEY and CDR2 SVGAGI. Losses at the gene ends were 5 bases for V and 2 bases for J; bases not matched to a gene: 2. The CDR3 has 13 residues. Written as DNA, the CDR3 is TGTGCCAGCAGTGACAGGGTAAACACTGAAGCTTTCTTT. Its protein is CASSDRVNTEAFF.

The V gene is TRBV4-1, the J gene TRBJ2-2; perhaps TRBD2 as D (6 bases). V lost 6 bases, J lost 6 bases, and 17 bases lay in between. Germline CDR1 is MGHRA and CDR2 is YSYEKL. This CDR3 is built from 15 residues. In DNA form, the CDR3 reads TGCGCCAGCAGACCCACAGGAGGGCCGGCCGGGGAGCTGTTTTTT. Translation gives CASRPTGGPAGELFF.

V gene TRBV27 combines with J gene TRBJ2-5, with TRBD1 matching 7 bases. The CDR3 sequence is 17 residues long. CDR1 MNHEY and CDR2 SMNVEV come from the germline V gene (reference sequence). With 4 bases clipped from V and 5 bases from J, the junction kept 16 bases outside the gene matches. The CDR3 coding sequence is TGTGCCAGCAGTTCCCCCCAGGGGGTGGGAAGAGGGGAGACCCAGTACTTC. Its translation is CASSSPQGVGRGETQYF.

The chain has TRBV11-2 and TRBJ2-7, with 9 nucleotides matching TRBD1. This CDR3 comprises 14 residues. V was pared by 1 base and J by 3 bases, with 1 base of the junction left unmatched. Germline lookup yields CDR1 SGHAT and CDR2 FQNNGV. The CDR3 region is CASSLGQGVYEQYF. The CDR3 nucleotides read TGTGCCAGCAGCTTAGGACAGGGGGTCTACGAGCAGTACTTC.

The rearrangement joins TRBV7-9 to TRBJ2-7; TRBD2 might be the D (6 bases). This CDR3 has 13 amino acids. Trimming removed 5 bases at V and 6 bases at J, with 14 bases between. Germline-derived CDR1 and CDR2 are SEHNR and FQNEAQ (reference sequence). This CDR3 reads CASSPGGGSEQYF. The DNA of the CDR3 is TGTGCCAGCAGCCCAGGTGGGGGGTCCGAGCAGTACTTC. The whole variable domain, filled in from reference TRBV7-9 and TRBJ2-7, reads DTGVSQNPRHKITKRGQNVTFRCDPISEHNRLYWYRQTLGQGPEFLTYFQNEAQLEKSRLLSDRFSAERPKGSFSTLEIQRTEQGDSAMYLCASSPGGGSEQYFGPGTRLTVT.

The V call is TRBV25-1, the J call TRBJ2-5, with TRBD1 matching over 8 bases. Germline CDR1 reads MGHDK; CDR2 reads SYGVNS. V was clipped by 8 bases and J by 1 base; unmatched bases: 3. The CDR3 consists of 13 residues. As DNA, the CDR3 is TGTGCCAGCGACGGGACAGGCCAAGAGACCCAGTACTTC. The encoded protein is CASDGTGQETQYF.

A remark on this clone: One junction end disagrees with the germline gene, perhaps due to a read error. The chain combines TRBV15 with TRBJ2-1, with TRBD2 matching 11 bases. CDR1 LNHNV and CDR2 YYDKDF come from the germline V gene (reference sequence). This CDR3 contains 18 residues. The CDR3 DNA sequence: TGTGCCACCAGCAGAGATTTAGCGGGGGGGCTCTCCTTCAATGAGCAGTTCTTC. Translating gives CATSRDLAGGLSFNEQFF. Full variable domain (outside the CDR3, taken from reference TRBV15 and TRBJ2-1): DAMVIQNPRYQVTQFGKPVTLSCSQTLNHNVMYWYQQKSSQAPKLLFHYYDKDFNNEADTPDNFQSRRPNTSFCFLDIRSPGLGDTAMYLCATSRDLAGGLSFNEQFFGPGTRLTVL.

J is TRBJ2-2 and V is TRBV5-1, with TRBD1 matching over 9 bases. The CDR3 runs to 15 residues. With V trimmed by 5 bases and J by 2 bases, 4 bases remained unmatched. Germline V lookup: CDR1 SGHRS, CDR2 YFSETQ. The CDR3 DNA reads TGCGCCAGCAGTAAACAGGGGGCAAACACCGGGGAGCTGTTTTTT. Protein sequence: CASSKQGANTGELFF.

CDR3 sequence reads: CASRRQGSTGYNEQFF. The CDR3 bases are TGTGCCAGCAGGAGACAGGGGAGTACCGGGTACAATGAGCAGTTCTTC. The V and J genes are TRBV2 and TRBJ2-1; 8 bases align to TRBD1. The CDR3 spans 16 residues. In germline, CDR1 is SNHLY, CDR2 FYNNEI. The junction had 11 bases not matched to a gene; V was cut back by 6 bases and J by 4 bases.

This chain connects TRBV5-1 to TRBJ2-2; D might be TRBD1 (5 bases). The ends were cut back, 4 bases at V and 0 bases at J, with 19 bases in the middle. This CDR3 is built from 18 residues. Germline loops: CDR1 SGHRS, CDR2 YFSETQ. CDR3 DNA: TGCGCCAGCAGCCCAATACTGACAGACACAACGAACACCGGGGAGCTGTTTTTT. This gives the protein CASSPILTDTTNTGELFF.

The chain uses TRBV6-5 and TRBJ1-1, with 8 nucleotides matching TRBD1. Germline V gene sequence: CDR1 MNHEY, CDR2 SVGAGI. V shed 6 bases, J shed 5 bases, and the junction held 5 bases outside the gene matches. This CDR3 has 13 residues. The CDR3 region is CASRRTGGTEAFF. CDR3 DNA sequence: TGTGCCAGCAGACGTACAGGGGGAACTGAAGCTTTCTTT.

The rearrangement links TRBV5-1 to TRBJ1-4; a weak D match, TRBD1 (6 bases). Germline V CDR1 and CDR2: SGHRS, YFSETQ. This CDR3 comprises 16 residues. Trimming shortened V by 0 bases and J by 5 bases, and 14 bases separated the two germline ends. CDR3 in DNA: TGCGCCAGCAGCTTGGTCTTGACAGGAAAAAATGAAAAACTGTTTTTT. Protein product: CASSLVLTGKNEKLFF.

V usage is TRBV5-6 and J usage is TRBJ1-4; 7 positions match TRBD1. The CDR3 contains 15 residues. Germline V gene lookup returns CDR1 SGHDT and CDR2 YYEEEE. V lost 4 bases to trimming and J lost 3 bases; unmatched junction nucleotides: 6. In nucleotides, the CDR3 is TGTGCCAGCAGCCCCCGGCAGGGGGCTAATGAAAAACTGTTTTTT. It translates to CASSPRQGANEKLFF. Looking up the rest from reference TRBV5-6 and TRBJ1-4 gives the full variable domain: DAGVTQSPTHLIKTRGQQVTLRCSPKSGHDTVSWYQQALGQGPQFIFQYYEEEERQRGNFPDRFSGHQFPNYSSELNVNALLLGDSALYLCASSPRQGANEKLFFGSGTQLSVL.

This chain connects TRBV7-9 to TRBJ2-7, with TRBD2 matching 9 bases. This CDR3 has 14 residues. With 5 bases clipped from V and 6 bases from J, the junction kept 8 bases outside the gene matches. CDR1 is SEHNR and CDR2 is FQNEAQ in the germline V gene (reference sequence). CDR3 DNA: TGTGCCAGCAGCCCCATAGCGGGGGAGATCGAGCAGTACTTC. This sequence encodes CASSPIAGEIEQYF.

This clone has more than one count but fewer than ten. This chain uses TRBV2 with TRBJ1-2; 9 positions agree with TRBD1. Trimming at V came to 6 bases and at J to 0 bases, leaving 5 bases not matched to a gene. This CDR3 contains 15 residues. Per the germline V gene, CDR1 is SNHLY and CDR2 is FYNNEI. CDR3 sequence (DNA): TGTGCCAGCAGAGTGGGACAGGGAGCTAACTATGGCTACACCTTC. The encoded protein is CASRVGQGANYGYTF.

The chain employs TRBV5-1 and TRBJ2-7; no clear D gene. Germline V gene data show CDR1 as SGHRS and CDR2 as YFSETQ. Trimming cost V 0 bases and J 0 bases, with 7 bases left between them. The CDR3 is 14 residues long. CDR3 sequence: CASSLASGSYEQYF. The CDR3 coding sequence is TGCGCCAGCAGCTTGGCGTCCGGCTCCTACGAGCAGTACTTC.

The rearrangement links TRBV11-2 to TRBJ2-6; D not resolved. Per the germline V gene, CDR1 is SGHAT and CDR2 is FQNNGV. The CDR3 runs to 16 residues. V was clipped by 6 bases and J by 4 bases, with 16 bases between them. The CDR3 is CASRIPGRPGANVLTF. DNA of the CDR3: TGTGCCAGCAGGATACCAGGCCGACCCGGGGCCAACGTCCTGACTTTC. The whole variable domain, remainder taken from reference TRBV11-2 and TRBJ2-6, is EAGVAQSPRYKIIEKRQSVAFWCNPISGHATLYWYQQILGQGPKLLIQFQNNGVVDDSQLPKDRFSAERLKGVDSTLKIQPAKLEDSAVYLCASRIPGRPGANVLTFGAGSRLTVL.

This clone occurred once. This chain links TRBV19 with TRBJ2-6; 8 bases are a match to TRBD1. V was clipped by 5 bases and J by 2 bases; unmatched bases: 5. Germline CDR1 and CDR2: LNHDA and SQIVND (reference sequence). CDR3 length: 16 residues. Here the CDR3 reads CASSVSGGPGANVLTF. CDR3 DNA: TGTGCCAGTAGTGTATCAGGGGGCCCTGGGGCCAACGTCCTGACTTTC.

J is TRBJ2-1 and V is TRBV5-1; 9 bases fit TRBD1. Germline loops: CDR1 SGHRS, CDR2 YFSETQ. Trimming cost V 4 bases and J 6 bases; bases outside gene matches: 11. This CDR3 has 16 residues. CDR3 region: CASSRKSGTGFNEQFF. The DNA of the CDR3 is TGCGCCAGCAGCAGAAAATCCGGGACAGGGTTCAATGAGCAGTTCTTC.

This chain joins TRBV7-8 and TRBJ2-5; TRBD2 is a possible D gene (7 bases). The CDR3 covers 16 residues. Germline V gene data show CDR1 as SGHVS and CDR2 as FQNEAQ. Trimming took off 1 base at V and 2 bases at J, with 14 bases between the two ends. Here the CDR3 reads CASSLVSRGRQETQYF. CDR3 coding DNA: TGTGCCAGCAGCTTAGTTTCGCGGGGGCGGCAAGAGACCCAGTACTTC.

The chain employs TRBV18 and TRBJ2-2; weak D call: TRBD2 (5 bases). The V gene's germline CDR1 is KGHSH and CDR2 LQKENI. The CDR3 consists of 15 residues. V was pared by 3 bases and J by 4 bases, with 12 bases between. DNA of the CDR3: TGTGCCAGCTCACCTCGGGATGACACCACCGGGGAGCTGTTTTTT. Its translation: CASSPRDDTTGELFF.

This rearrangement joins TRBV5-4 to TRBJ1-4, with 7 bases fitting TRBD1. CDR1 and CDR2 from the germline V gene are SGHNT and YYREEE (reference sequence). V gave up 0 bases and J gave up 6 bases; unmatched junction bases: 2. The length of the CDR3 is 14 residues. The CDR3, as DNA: TGTGCCAGCAGCTTGGACAGGGGACATGAAAAACTGTTTTTT. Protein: CASSLDRGHEKLFF. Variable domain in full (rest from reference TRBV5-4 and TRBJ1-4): ETGVTQSPTHLIKTRGQQVTLRCSSQSGHNTVSWYQQALGQGPQFIFQYYREEENGRGNFPPRFSGLQFPNYSSELNVNALELDDSALYLCASSLDRGHEKLFFGSGTQLSVL.

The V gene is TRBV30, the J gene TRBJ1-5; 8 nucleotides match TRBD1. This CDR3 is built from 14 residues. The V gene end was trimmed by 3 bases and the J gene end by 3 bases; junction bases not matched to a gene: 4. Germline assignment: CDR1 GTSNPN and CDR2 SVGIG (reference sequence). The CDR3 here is CAWSADRDNQPQHF. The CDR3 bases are TGTGCCTGGAGCGCGGACAGGGACAATCAGCCCCAGCATTTT.

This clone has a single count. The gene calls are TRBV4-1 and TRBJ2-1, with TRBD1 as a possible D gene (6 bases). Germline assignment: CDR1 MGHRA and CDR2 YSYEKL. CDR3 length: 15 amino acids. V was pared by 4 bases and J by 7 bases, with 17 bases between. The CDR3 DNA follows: TGCGCCAGCAGCCTAAGGCAGGGGATAGGGAATGAGCAGTTCTTC. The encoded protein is CASSLRQGIGNEQFF.

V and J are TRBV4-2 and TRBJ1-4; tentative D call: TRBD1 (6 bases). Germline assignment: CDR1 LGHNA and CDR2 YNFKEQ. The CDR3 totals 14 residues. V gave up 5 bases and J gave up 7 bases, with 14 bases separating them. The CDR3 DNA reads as TGTGCCAGCAGCTTGGCTGGGGGCGGTGAAAAACTGTTTTTT. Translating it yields CASSLAGGGEKLFF.